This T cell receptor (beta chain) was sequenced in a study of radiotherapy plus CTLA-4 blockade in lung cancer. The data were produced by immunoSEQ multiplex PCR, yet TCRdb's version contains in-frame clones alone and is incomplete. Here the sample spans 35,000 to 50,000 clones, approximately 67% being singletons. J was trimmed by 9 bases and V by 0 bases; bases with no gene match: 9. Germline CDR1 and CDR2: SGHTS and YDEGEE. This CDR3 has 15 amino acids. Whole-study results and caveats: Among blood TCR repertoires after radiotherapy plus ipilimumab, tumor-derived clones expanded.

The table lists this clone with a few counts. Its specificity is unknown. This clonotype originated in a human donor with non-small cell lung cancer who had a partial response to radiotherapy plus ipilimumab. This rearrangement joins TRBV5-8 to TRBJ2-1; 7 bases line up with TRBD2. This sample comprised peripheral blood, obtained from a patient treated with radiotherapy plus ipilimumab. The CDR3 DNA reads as TGTGCCAGCAGCTTGGGGCTCGTTGGGGAGGGTGAGCAGTTCTTC. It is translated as CASSLGLVGEGEQFF. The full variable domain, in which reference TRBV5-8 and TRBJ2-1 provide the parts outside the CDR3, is EAGVTQSPTHLIKTRGQQATLRCSPISGHTSVYWYQQALGLGLQFLLWYDEGEERNRGNFPPRFSGRQFPNYSSELNVNALELEDSALYLCASSLGLVGEGEQFFGPGTRLTVL.